The 28 T cell receptor beta chains below come from one sample, sequenced in a study of CD8+ T cells in alopecia areata. Investigators isolated RNA and reverse transcribed it into cDNA to act as the sequencing template. TCRdb keeps only in-frame clones here, not all; method: immunoSEQ multiplex PCR. This sample comprises 290,000 or so clones, none seen once only. Cells that came from pooled cutaneous lymph nodes were sorted using CD4, CD8alpha, NKG2D, NKG2ACE and other markers. The sample was CD4+ T cells sorted from a lymph node. The receptor set was obtained from a C3H/HeJ mouse with alopecia areata. This mouse strain has H2-k as its MHC haplotype.

Note on this clone: The listed genes are named as in mouse. This CDR3 is CASSDADTYQDTQYF. CDR3 bases read: TGTGCCAGCAGTGATGCAGACACCTACCAAGAC. The chain has TRBV13-3 and TRBJ2-5; D ambiguous. The missing CDR3 end, 4 residues past where the read stops, is filled in from the germline J gene. CDR3 length: 15 residues. Trimming left V 0 bases short and J 1 base short, with 9 bases between. Germline assignment: CDR1 NNHDY and CDR2 SYVADS. The variable domain in full, completed from reference TRBV13-3 and TRBJ2-5, reads EAAVTQSPRSKVAVTGGKVTLSCHQTNNHDYMYWYRQDTGHGLRLIHYSYVADSTEKGDIPDGYKASRPSQENFSLILELASLSQTAVYFCASSDADTYQDTQYFGPGTRLLVL.

Turning to this clone: Genes and germline are mouse. The read terminates 4 residues before the CDR3 end, so the remaining end is supplied by the germline J gene. The chain employs TRBV1 and TRBJ2-1; 10 bases are shared with TRBD1. The CDR3 runs to 15 residues. Germline CDR1 reads NSQYPW; CDR2 reads LRSPGD (reference sequence). Losses at the gene ends were 3 bases for V and 4 bases for J; bases not matched to a gene: 3. The CDR3 DNA, read in part, is TGCACCTGCAGTGCCCTGGGACAGGGGTATGCT. It yields the protein CTCSALGQGYA. The whole CDR3 is CTCSALGQGYAEQFF.

Remarks on this clone: Gene names and germline refer to mouse. The read halts 4 residues ahead of the CDR3 end, with the missing end drawn from the germline J gene. Distinct nucleotide sequences in the sample also encode this CDR3. The chain employs TRBV5 and TRBJ2-5, with D perhaps TRBD1 (8 bases). Trimming shortened V by 4 bases and J by 1 base, and 12 bases separated the two germline ends. CDR1 and CDR2 from the germline V gene are LGHNA and YNLKQL (reference sequence). The length of the CDR3 is 15 residues. The DNA read from the CDR3 is TGTGCCAGCAGCCCCACAGGGGGGGACCAAGAC. Translating gives CASSPTGGDQD. The entire CDR3 reads CASSPTGGDQDTQYF.

This clone was seen only a few times. Mouse gene names apply. The read is 4 residues too short to cover the CDR3 end, so that end is filled in from the germline J gene. At the DNA level, this CDR3 is encoded by other sequences in the same sample as well. This sequence joins TRBV17 and TRBJ2-5; 9 bases are shared with TRBD1. Germline V gene sequence: CDR1 MNHDT, CDR2 YYDKIL. The CDR3 loop spans 15 amino acids. With 3 bases clipped from V and 3 bases from J, the junction kept 4 bases outside the gene matches. The CDR3 protein is CASSRGTGRQDTQYF. The sequenced part of the CDR3 DNA is TGTGCTAGCAGTAGGGGGACAGGGCGACAAGAC.

This clone was detected only a few times. Germline and genes: mouse. The read terminates 4 residues before the CDR3 end, so the remaining end is supplied by the germline J gene. Other DNA sequences in the sample encode the same CDR3. The chain carries TRBV19 and TRBJ2-7; maybe TRBD1 (6 bases). Germline CDR1 is FNHDT and CDR2 is SITEND (reference sequence). The CDR3 covers 11 residues. The CDR3 spells CASSRGYEQYF. CDR3 DNA, as far as it was read: TGTGCCAGCAGCAGGGGTTAT.

This clone was counted at least ten times. Germline and genes: mouse. Read data end 3 residues before the CDR3 end; the end is taken from the germline J gene. This chain uses TRBV1 with TRBJ1-6; 9 positions match TRBD1. TRBJ1-6 is given ORF status, its function remaining uncertain. The V and J ends lost 7 bases and 6 bases, in that order; junction bases with no gene match: 4. The germline V gene encodes CDR1 NSQYPW and CDR2 LRSPGD (reference sequence). The CDR3 extends over 14 amino acids. The CDR3 protein is CTCTQTGGNSPLYF. The covered CDR3 bases are TGCACCTGCACCCAGACAGGGGGTAATTCGCCC.

Note on this clone: Gene and germline names: mouse. The sequenced fragment ends 4 residues before the CDR3 boundary, so the rest is inferred from the germline J gene. This chain joins TRBV19 and TRBJ1-1; D not resolved. Trimming took 2 bases from V and 0 from J, leaving 8 bases between them. Per germline, CDR1 FNHDT and CDR2 SITEND (reference sequence). The CDR3 covers 14 residues. Incomplete CDR3 DNA: TGTGCCAGCAGTATCACAGATGCAAACACA. Residues: CASSITDANT. The full CDR3 reads CASSITDANTEVFF.

For this clone: The genes are named according to mouse. The identical CDR3 is also encoded by other nucleotide sequences in the sample. The sequenced part of the CDR3 DNA is TGCACCTGCAGTGCAGATGACATATAT. Translating gives CTCSADDIY. The entire CDR3 protein is CTCSADDIYEQYF. The J gene is TRBJ2-7, the V gene TRBV1; D is unresolved. The read gets to within 4 residues of the CDR3 end, and the germline J gene fills in the rest. CDR3 length: 13 amino acids. Per the germline V gene, CDR1 is NSQYPW and CDR2 is LRSPGD (reference sequence).

This clone occurred a few times. Germline and genes here are mouse. This chain's CDR3 is CASTGGLSAETLYF. The covered CDR3 bases are TGTGCCAGCACTGGGGGGCTTAGTGCAGAA. The gene calls are TRBV19 and TRBJ2-3; TRBD2 aligns across 8 bases. The CDR3 goes on 4 residues after the read ends, and that part is filled in from the germline J gene. CDR1 and CDR2 (germline): FNHDT, SITEND (reference sequence). V gave up 6 bases and J gave up 0 bases; unmatched junction bases: 3. The CDR3 runs 14 residues.

This clone occurred a few times. All gene names here are mouse names. The CDR3 is cut off 3 residues early in the read; its end comes from the germline J gene. V and J are TRBV13-2 and TRBJ1-6, with D unresolved. TRBJ1-6 is assigned to the ORF class and has an uncertain function. Germline V gene sequence: CDR1 NNHNN, CDR2 SYGAGS (reference sequence). The CDR3 is 13 amino acids. The V end lost 2 bases, the J end lost 4 bases, and 4 bases lay between the germline ends. CDR3 in amino acids: CASGDKYNSPLYF. Incomplete CDR3 DNA: TGTGCCAGCGGTGACAAGTATAATTCGCCC.

The sample holds a few counts of this clone. Gene names and germline refer to mouse. The read ends 4 residues early relative to the CDR3; the germline J gene fills the gap. The sample holds other DNA sequences that translate to the same CDR3. The chain recombines TRBV19 with TRBJ1-2; D is undetermined. The CDR3 has 13 residues. CDR1 and CDR2 from the germline V gene are FNHDT and SITEND (reference sequence). Trimming took 2 bases from V and 1 from J, leaving 6 bases between them. The sequenced part of the CDR3 DNA is TGTGCCAGCAGTATGAGTGGAAACTCC. Residues: CASSMSGNS. In full, the CDR3 is CASSMSGNSDYTF. The entire variable domain, with the rest obtained from reference TRBV19 and TRBJ1-2, is as follows: GGIITQTPKFLIGQEGQKLTLKCQQNFNHDTMYWYRQDSGKGLRLIYYSITENDLQKGDLSEGYDASREKKSSFSLTVTSAQKNEMAVFLCASSMSGNSDYTFGSGTRLLVI.

Concerning this clone: The genes and germline here are from mouse. The read ends 4 residues early relative to the CDR3; the germline J gene fills the gap. The sample holds other DNA sequences that translate to the same CDR3. The chain is built from TRBV19 and TRBJ1-2; 12 bases map to TRBD1. Trimming at V came to 7 bases and at J to 2 bases, leaving 3 bases not matched to a gene. The germline CDR1 and CDR2 sequences are FNHDT and SITEND (reference sequence). The CDR3 is made up of 14 amino acids. Partial CDR3 DNA: TGTGCCAGCCGGGACAGGGGGCGGAACTCC. Protein: CASRDRGRNS. The whole CDR3 region reads CASRDRGRNSDYTF.

This clone was seen only a few times. The germline and genes are mouse ones. The CDR3: CASSDAPRKYEQYF. CDR3 DNA, as far as it was read: TGTGCCAGCAGTGATGCACCCAGAAAATAT. The genes are TRBV13-3 and TRBJ2-7; D remains unclear. The observed sequence ends 4 residues before the CDR3 terminus, with the missing tail filled in from the germline J gene. CDR1 NNHDY and CDR2 SYVADS come from the germline V gene. The CDR3 length is 14 residues.

This clone was recorded at least ten times. The listed genes are named as in mouse. The read falls 4 residues short of the CDR3 end, and the missing part is taken from the germline J gene. The rearrangement joins TRBV1 to TRBJ2-3; 12 bases are a match to TRBD2. Trimming cost V 3 bases and J 0 bases; bases outside gene matches: 4. Germline loops: CDR1 NSQYPW, CDR2 LRSPGD (reference sequence). This CDR3 spans 17 amino acids. The DNA read from the CDR3 is TGCACCTGCAGTGCGCGACTGGGGGGGCCTAGTGCAGAA. Protein: CTCSARLGGPSAE. The CDR3 as a whole reads CTCSARLGGPSAETLYF.

To note about this clone: Mouse germline and gene names are used. The DNA read from the CDR3 is TGTGCCAGCAGCCAAGACGGCGGGACAGATAATTCGCCC. Amino acid sequence: CASSQDGGTDNSP. Given in full, the CDR3 is CASSQDGGTDNSPLYF. The rearrangement joins TRBV5 to TRBJ1-6; TRBD1 aligns across 7 bases. The sequenced fragment ends 3 residues before the CDR3 boundary, so the rest is inferred from the germline J gene. TRBJ1-6 is recorded as an ORF, its role being uncertain. Germline values: CDR1 LGHNA, CDR2 YNLKQL (reference sequence). CDR3 length: 16 residues. V shed 0 bases, J shed 5 bases, and the junction held 4 bases outside the gene matches.

There are a few counts of this clone. These gene names are mouse names. CDR3 residues: CASSTRDWGSYEQYF. The part of the CDR3 DNA that was read is TGTGCTAGCAGCACGCGGGACTGGGGCTCCTAT. The gene calls are TRBV29 and TRBJ2-7; 10 bases agree with TRBD2. The observed sequence ends 4 residues before the CDR3 terminus, with the missing tail filled in from the germline J gene. The CDR3 spans 15 residues. Germline loops: CDR1 MSHET, CDR2 SYDVDS. J gave up 0 bases and V 6 bases, and 5 bases lay outside the gene matches. The entire variable domain, with the rest obtained from reference TRBV29 and TRBJ2-7, is as follows: DMKVTQMPRYLIKRMGENVLLECGQDMSHETMYWYRQDPGLGLQLIYISYDVDSNSEGDIPKGYRVSRKKREHFSLILDSAKTNQTSVYFCASSTRDWGSYEQYFGPGTRLTVL.

Worth noting for this clone: Genes and germline are mouse. The sequenced fragment ends 4 residues before the CDR3 boundary, so the rest is inferred from the germline J gene. Other DNA sequences within the sample encode an identical CDR3. The chain employs TRBV19 and TRBJ2-5; 12 positions match TRBD2. V gave up 4 bases and J gave up 3 bases; unmatched junction bases: 3. There are 15 residues in the CDR3. Germline CDR1 reads FNHDT; CDR2 reads SITEND (reference sequence). CDR3 bases read: TGTGCCAGCAGTCGGACTGGGGGGGGACAAGAC. Translation: CASSRTGGGQD. The full CDR3 protein is CASSRTGGGQDTQYF.

Remarks on this clone: The gene names here belong to mouse. The CDR3 extends 4 residues past the end of the read, so its final part is completed from the germline J gene. Distinct nucleotide sequences in the sample also encode this CDR3. The chain links TRBV19 to TRBJ2-7, with 10 bases aligning to TRBD1. Per the germline V gene, CDR1 is FNHDT and CDR2 is SITEND (reference sequence). This CDR3 is 14 amino acids long. V was clipped by 4 bases and J by 0 bases; unmatched bases: 1. This CDR3 reads CASSRDRGSYEQYF. CDR3 DNA (partial): TGTGCCAGCAGTCGGGACAGGGGCTCCTAT.

The table lists this clone with a few counts. Genes and germline are mouse. The read comes to an end 4 residues before the CDR3 does, leaving the germline J gene to fill in the end. The chain joins TRBV5 to TRBJ2-5; TRBD1 might be the D (6 bases). The V gene's germline CDR1 is LGHNA and CDR2 YNLKQL (reference sequence). The CDR3 is 13 amino acids. The covered CDR3 bases are TGTGCCAGCAGCCAATCAGGGGTTGAC. This codes for CASSQSGVD. The complete CDR3 reads CASSQSGVDTQYF.

This clone has more than one count but fewer than ten. Genes here carry mouse names. The CDR3 DNA, read in part, is TGTGCCAGCGGGACAGCTAGTGCAGAA. Protein: CASGTASAE. The entire CDR3 is CASGTASAETLYF. The chain links TRBV19 to TRBJ2-3, with TRBD1 matching over 7 bases. The DNA ends 4 residues before the CDR3 does, and the rest of the CDR3 is filled in from the germline J gene. This CDR3 has 13 residues. Germline V gene lookup returns CDR1 FNHDT and CDR2 SITEND (reference sequence). V lost 7 bases to trimming and J lost 0 bases; unmatched junction nucleotides: 2.

In the case of this clone: Gene names denote mouse genes. The CDR3 loop is CASNRQGDYAEQFF. CDR3 bases read: TGTGCCAGCAATCGACAGGGAGACTATGCT. This rearrangement joins TRBV13-1 to TRBJ2-1, with TRBD1 identical over 7 bases. The read ends 4 residues shy of where the CDR3 ends; the end is completed using the germline J gene. The CDR3 is 14 residues long. Germline CDR1 is NSHNY and CDR2 is SYGAGN. After removal of 6 bases from V and 2 bases from J, the junction contained 5 bases not matched to a gene.

This clone appeared a few times. The genes and germline here are from mouse. Within the sample, other DNA sequences also encode this same CDR3. The CDR3 bases that were read are TGTGCCAGCAGCCCCGGACAGGGCGCAAACTCC. Translating gives CASSPGQGANS. The entire CDR3 protein reads CASSPGQGANSDYTF. The chain combines TRBV13-1 with TRBJ1-2, with 8 bases identical to TRBD1. The DNA ends 4 residues before the CDR3 does, and the rest of the CDR3 is filled in from the germline J gene. This CDR3 spans 15 amino acids. The germline CDR1 and CDR2 sequences are NSHNY and SYGAGN. Germline trimming cut 5 bases from V and 0 bases from J; bases unmatched to any gene: 6.

This clone was observed a handful of times. Mouse names are used for the genes. The read finishes 4 residues shy of the CDR3 end, and the germline J gene is used to complete it. The chain uses TRBV19 and TRBJ2-3; 12 bases fit TRBD2. Germline assignment: CDR1 FNHDT and CDR2 SITEND (reference sequence). This CDR3 region has 16 residues. Unmatched junction bases numbered 7, after V lost 6 bases and J lost 2 bases. The CDR3 bases that were read are TGTGCCAGCACCTCGGGACTGGGGGGATTTGCAGAA. Its protein product is CASTSGLGGFAE. The whole CDR3 is CASTSGLGGFAETLYF.

This clone was counted at least ten times. The genes and germline here are from mouse. The CDR3 end falls 3 residues outside the read, so it is completed with the germline J gene. V gene TRBV17 combines with J gene TRBJ1-6; 10 bases agree with TRBD1. TRBJ1-6 is an ORF, and what it does is uncertain. V trimming: 6 bases; J trimming: 6 bases; junction bases outside the gene matches: 5. This CDR3 contains 15 residues. The germline V gene has CDR1 MNHDT and CDR2 YYDKIL. The CDR3 loop is CASRAGTGVNSPLYF. CDR3 DNA, as far as it was read: TGTGCTAGCAGAGCCGGGACAGGGGTTAATTCGCCC.

This clone was counted a few times. Genes here carry mouse names. This CDR3 reads CASNRGLAETLYF. Incomplete CDR3 DNA: TGTGCCAGCAACAGGGGGCTTGCAGAA. J is TRBJ2-3 and V is TRBV19; 9 bases agree with TRBD1. From the germline J gene comes the end of the CDR3, since the read stops 4 residues before it. J gave up 2 bases and V 6 bases, and 1 base lay outside the gene matches. This CDR3 has 13 residues. CDR1 and CDR2 (germline): FNHDT, SITEND (reference sequence).

This clone appeared a few times. Each gene name is a mouse one. The read stops 4 residues short of the end of the CDR3; the missing end is completed from the germline J gene. The J gene is TRBJ2-7, the V gene TRBV29; D perhaps matches TRBD1 (5 bases). The CDR3 totals 13 residues. Germline lookup yields CDR1 MSHET and CDR2 SYDVDS. The DNA read from the CDR3 is TGTGCTAGCAGTTTACAGGGAGGTGAT. Protein sequence: CASSLQGGD. The whole CDR3 sequence is CASSLQGGDEQYF.

On this clone itself: Germline and genes: mouse. The read halts 4 residues ahead of the CDR3 end, with the missing end drawn from the germline J gene. The J gene is TRBJ2-1, the V gene TRBV13-2; D is undetermined. The CDR3 runs to 14 residues. V lost 5 bases and J 0 bases, leaving 9 bases between the germline ends. Germline V gene data show CDR1 as NNHNN and CDR2 as SYGAGS (reference sequence). CDR3 bases read: TGTGCCAGCGGAGTGACAAATAACTATGCT. Protein sequence: CASGVTNNYA. The complete CDR3 protein is CASGVTNNYAEQFF.

Remarks on this clone: Mouse gene names apply. CDR3 bases read: TGCACCTGCAGTGCTCCTGGGGGCAACACA. Its protein is CTCSAPGGNT. The complete CDR3 protein is CTCSAPGGNTEVFF. The chain is built from TRBV1 and TRBJ1-1, with a weak D call TRBD1 (6 bases). Read coverage stops 4 residues before the CDR3 terminus; the germline J gene supplies the remainder. This CDR3 is built from 14 residues. V was trimmed by 3 bases and J by 2 bases, leaving 10 bases between them. The germline CDR1 and CDR2 sequences are NSQYPW and LRSPGD (reference sequence).